Sequencing of this TCR beta chain was carried out in a study of T-cell reconstitution after alpha-beta-depleted transplantation in children. The germline V gene encodes CDR1 SEHNR and CDR2 FQNEAQ (reference sequence). The length of the CDR3 is 14 residues. V lost 6 bases to trimming and J lost 4 bases; unmatched junction nucleotides: 6. TCRbeta library construction was performed incorporating unique molecular identifiers. TCRdb re-called the PCR reads through MiXCR, storing one row per CDR3 protein. The sample has approximately 230,000 distinct CDR3 sequences; about 24% are singletons. The sequence came from a female patient younger than 10 who had a stem cell transplant for congenital amegakaryocytic thrombocytopenia, so the T cells may come from the graft donor. Sequences were derived from PBMCs, mostly from graft donor cells, sampled 360 days after TCRalphabeta/CD19-depleted stem cell transplant. The V and J genes are TRBV7-9 and TRBJ2-1, with TRBD1 matching over 7 bases. The CDR3, as DNA: TGTGCCAGCAGTCTAGACAGGGAATACAATGAGCAGTTCTTC. Translation gives CASSLDREYNEQFF.